This T cell receptor (beta chain) was sequenced for a study of T cell responses to AZD1222 COVID-19 vaccine (TCRdb year 2021). General notes on the study: AZD1222 recipients given second doses at about 4 weeks or at about 12 weeks were pooled, since spike-specific TCR depth and breadth were not found to differ between the two schedules. A total of 230 to 250 trial participants underwent TCR sequencing, of whom 207 received two doses of AZD1222 and 26 received two doses of the MenACWY control vaccine. Trial participants were enrolled into age subgroups of 18-55, 56-69 and 70-plus years, which contained approximately 150, 28 and 58 TCR-sequenced participants, respectively.

The study at large found these results: Nearly half of unique spike-specific TCRs reportedly recognized epitopes outside regions mutated in the B.1.351 and B.1.1.7 variants. CD4 TCRs associated with the vaccine covered the entire spike protein, and the dominant responses were in regions 160-218 and 743-854. The 56-69-year group was small, and its depth increase did not reach significance, likely because of low power. After two AZD1222 doses, both the breadth and the depth of spike-specific TCRs were significantly higher than at day 0 and than in MenACWY recipients. Conclusions about previously exposed vaccinees are limited, since just five or six AZD1222 recipients were seropositive for SARS-CoV-2 at baseline. Because no samples from the day 14 peak response were available, repertoires could be characterized only after the peak T cell response. Participants were mostly white British and included more females than males, and it was suggested by the authors that clonal diversity may have been underestimated.

The CDR3 holds 14 amino acids from the cysteine to the phenylalanine. Only the CDR3 DNA stays, 42 bases, in frame from base 1. Sequences LNHDA (CDR1) and SQIVND (CDR2) are obtained from the germline V gene (reference sequence). The V end loses 7 bases and the J end loses 5 bases, and a stretch of 15 bases separates them. This clone has just a few counts. The clone's antigen remains unknown. Base quality data are lacking; no much larger clone is found one base away. The CDR3 regions of human TCRbeta chains were analyzed by immunosequencing. The study's processing was this. TCRs in the repertoires were matched against a reference library of SARS-CoV-2-specific TCRs that had been generated with the MIRA antigen-specificity platform. Breadth was defined as the fraction of unique TCRs that were SARS-CoV-2-associated. Depth was defined as the fraction of total T cells that were SARS-CoV-2-associated. Using the MIRA data, each spike-specific TCR was mapped to the spike region that the TCR reacts to and placed in a CD4 or CD8 class. Log10-transformed breadth and depth values were compared by one-way ANOVA with Sidak's multiple comparisons tests. TCRdb carries this immuneACCESS record with in-frame sequences only. Its versions omit some clonotypes, under half of them owing to an unresolved V gene in the studies checked, with the rest unexplained. The V and J calls and clone size come from that table; D and trimming were worked out from the DNA. The sample table shows 70,000 or so clones, and 88% are seen once. The ten top clones hold 20% of the sample.

According to the study, the label for this sample's time point signals: baseline before first vaccination. The vaccinee samples were drawn from two UK trials, COV001 and COV002, one of which was a single-blind randomized controlled phase 2/3 trial testing AZD1222 (ChAdOx1 nCoV-19) in healthy adults. For TCRbeta chain sequencing, PBMC samples were collected from trial participants at day 0 and at day 28 after the second dose. The chain employs TRBV19 and TRBJ2-1, and perhaps TRBD1 as D gene, on 6 matching bases. The sample consisted of peripheral blood, taken on day 0 of AZD1222 vaccination. This receptor was identified in an adult in good health. The CDR3 is CASKKGGQNNEQFF. At the DNA level, the sequence is TGTGCCAGTAAGAAAGGAGGACAGAACAATGAGCAGTTCTTC. With the rest looked up from the reference TRBV19 and TRBJ2-1 genes rather than sequenced, the full variable domain is DGGITQSPKYLFRKEGQNVTLSCEQNLNHDAMYWYRQDPGQGLRLIYYSQIVNDFQKGDIAEGYSVSREKKESFPLTVTSAQKNPTAFYLCASKKGGQNNEQFFGPGTRLTVL.